One sample yielded the 13 T cell receptor beta chains listed below, sequenced in a study of T cell repertoires in cytomegalovirus infection. From the reads, TCRdb called clonotypes with MiXCR, one entry per CDR3 protein. The sample consists of around 740,000 distinct CDR3 sequences, 35% to 45% of them appearing once. What was sequenced was PBMCs. These receptors were taken from a human donor in good health (CMV status not recorded). Some clones in this sample may be carry-over from other donors' samples.

The chain carries TRBV5-4 and TRBJ1-2; 7 bases map to TRBD1. CDR3 length equals 14 residues. With V trimmed by 2 bases and J by 2 bases, 3 bases remained unmatched. Germline V gives CDR1 SGHNT, CDR2 YYREEE (reference sequence). The CDR3 region has the DNA TGTGCCAGCAGCTTAGGGGGCCGGAACTATGGCTACACCTTC. This codes for CASSLGGRNYGYTF.

V gene TRBV15 combines with J gene TRBJ2-7; 7 nucleotides match TRBD2. V was pared by 0 bases and J by 4 bases, with 9 bases of the junction left unmatched. The CDR3 covers 16 residues. The germline gives CDR1 LNHNV, CDR2 YYDKDF (reference sequence). CDR3 region: CATSRDRGGSLYEQYF. The CDR3 region has the DNA TGTGCCACCAGCAGAGATCGGGGCGGGAGCCTTTACGAGCAGTACTTC.

The table lists this clonotype with a count of one. The J gene is TRBJ2-1, the V gene TRBV5-8; 16 positions agree with TRBD2. From germline, CDR1 is SGHTS and CDR2 YDEGEE. V trimming: 3 bases; J trimming: 2 bases; junction bases outside the gene matches: 5. CDR3 size: 18 residues. This CDR3 reads CASSSTGLAGGPYNEQFF. CDR3 DNA sequence: TGTGCCAGCAGCTCGACGGGACTAGCGGGAGGGCCCTACAATGAGCAGTTCTTC.

This clonotype came up once. CDR3 bases: TGTGCCAGCAGTTTCCGTGGGACTGCTCAGCCCCAGCATTTT. The encoded protein is CASSFRGTAQPQHF. This rearrangement joins TRBV28 to TRBJ1-5, with D possibly matching TRBD1 (5 bases). V lost 3 bases and J lost 6, with 12 bases in between. In germline, CDR1 is MDHEN, CDR2 SYDVKM. CDR3 length: 14 residues.

This clonotype was seen more than once but under ten times. The gene calls are TRBV7-2 and TRBJ1-5; the match to TRBD1 covers 10 bases. The CDR3 covers 14 residues. V lost 5 bases and J lost 7; bases outside the gene matches: 5. Germline CDR1 and CDR2: SGHTA and FQGNSA. In nucleotides, the CDR3 is TGTGCCAGCAGCCTAGACAGGGGGCAGCAGCCCCAGCATTTT. Translation gives CASSLDRGQQPQHF. The variable domain in full, completed from reference TRBV7-2 and TRBJ1-5, reads GAGVSQSPSNKVTEKGKDVELRCDPISGHTALYWYRQSLGQGLEFLIYFQGNSAPDKSGLPSDRFSAERTGGSVSTLTIQRTQQEDSAVYLCASSLDRGQQPQHFGDGTRLSIL.

This clonotype was counted ten times or more. This chain links TRBV7-2 with TRBJ2-6, with unresolved D. Trimming cost V 3 bases and J 0 bases, with 12 bases left between them. Germline V gives CDR1 SGHTA, CDR2 FQGNSA. There are 17 residues in the CDR3. The CDR3 reads CASSFRVLVSGANVLTF. The CDR3 region has the DNA TGTGCCAGCAGCTTTAGGGTTCTAGTCTCTGGGGCCAACGTCCTGACTTTC.

The chain uses TRBV7-3 and TRBJ2-5; 10 bases are shared with TRBD2. V shed 4 bases and J 2 bases; nucleotides not matched to a gene: 4. Germline CDR1 and CDR2: SGHTA and FQGTGA. The CDR3 length is 15 residues. In DNA form, the CDR3 reads TGTGCCAGCAGCTCAGCGGGGGGGGGACAAGAGACCCAGTACTTC. Translation gives CASSSAGGGQETQYF.

To note about this clonotype: Lacking the conserved final phenylalanine or tryptophan, this CDR3 likely reflects a read error. This chain links TRBV7-9 with TRBJ1-3; no reliable D call. From germline, CDR1 is SEHNR and CDR2 FQNEAQ (reference sequence). This CDR3 is built from 16 residues. Trimming left V 8 bases short and J 0 bases short, with 17 bases between. The CDR3 sequence is CASSPSGGSSGNTIYV. The CDR3 nucleotides are TGTGCCAGCTCTCCATCCGGCGGGAGCTCTGGAAACACCATATATGTT.

This chain joins TRBV28 and TRBJ2-7; TRBD2 agrees at 11 bases. V shed 5 bases and J 3 bases; nucleotides not matched to a gene: 9. This CDR3 region has 16 residues. Germline V gene sequence: CDR1 MDHEN, CDR2 SYDVKM. This CDR3 is CASSPRTSGLHYEQYF. DNA of the CDR3: TGTGCCAGCAGTCCACGGACTAGCGGGTTACACTACGAGCAGTACTTC.

This clonotype turned up a few times. The chain has TRBV7-8 and TRBJ2-3, with 14 positions matching TRBD2. CDR3 length equals 17 residues. The V gene end was trimmed by 1 base and the J gene end by 4 bases; junction bases not matched to a gene: 4. Germline V gives CDR1 SGHVS, CDR2 FQNEAQ. As DNA, the CDR3 is TGTGCCAGCAGCTTAGGGCGACTAGCGGGGGGGTCAGATACGCAGTATTTT. It specifies CASSLGRLAGGSDTQYF.

The chain has TRBV12-3 or TRBV12-4 and TRBJ2-2, with D maybe TRBD1 (5 bases). V was shortened by 5 bases and J by 5 bases, with 12 bases between the two germline ends. The CDR3 consists of 14 residues. This chain's CDR3 is CASSDSFETGELFF. The CDR3 DNA is TGTGCCAGCAGTGACAGCTTTGAGACCGGGGAGCTGTTTTTT.

This sequence joins TRBV10-3 and TRBJ1-1; D perhaps matches TRBD1 (5 bases). The germline gives CDR1 ENHRY, CDR2 SYGVKD. With 6 bases removed from V and 6 bases from J, the gap between germline ends came to 23 bases. The CDR3 is made up of 16 amino acids. The CDR3 sequence: CAISKPEGGRAAEAFF. In DNA, the CDR3 is TGTGCCATCAGCAAACCCGAGGGCGGCAGGGCAGCTGAAGCTTTCTTT.

CDR3: CASSLGRAGGEQYF. CDR3 DNA: TGTGCCAGCAGTTTAGGTCGTGCTGGGGGGGAGCAGTACTTC. The chain combines TRBV28 with TRBJ2-7, with D possibly being TRBD2 (6 bases). The CDR3 runs to 14 residues. V lost 2 bases, J lost 7 bases, and 15 bases lay in between. The germline V gene encodes CDR1 MDHEN and CDR2 SYDVKM.